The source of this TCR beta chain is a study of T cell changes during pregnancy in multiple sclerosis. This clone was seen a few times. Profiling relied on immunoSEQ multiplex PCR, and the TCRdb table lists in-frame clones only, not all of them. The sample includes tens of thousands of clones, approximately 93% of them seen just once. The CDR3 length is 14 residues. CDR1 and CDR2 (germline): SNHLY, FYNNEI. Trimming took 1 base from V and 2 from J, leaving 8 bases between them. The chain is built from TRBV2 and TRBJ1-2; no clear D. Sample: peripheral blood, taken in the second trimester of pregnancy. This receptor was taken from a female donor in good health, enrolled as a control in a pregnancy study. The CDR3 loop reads CASSEGGSNYGYTF. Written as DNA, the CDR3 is TGTGCCAGCAGTGAAGGAGGAAGCAACTATGGCTACACCTTC. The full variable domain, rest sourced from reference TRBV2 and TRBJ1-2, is EPEVTQTPSHQVTQMGQEVILRCVPISNHLYFYWYRQILGQKVEFLVSFYNNEISEKSEIFDDQFSVERPDGSNFTLKIRSTKLEDSAMYFCASSEGGSNYGYTFGSGTRLTVV.